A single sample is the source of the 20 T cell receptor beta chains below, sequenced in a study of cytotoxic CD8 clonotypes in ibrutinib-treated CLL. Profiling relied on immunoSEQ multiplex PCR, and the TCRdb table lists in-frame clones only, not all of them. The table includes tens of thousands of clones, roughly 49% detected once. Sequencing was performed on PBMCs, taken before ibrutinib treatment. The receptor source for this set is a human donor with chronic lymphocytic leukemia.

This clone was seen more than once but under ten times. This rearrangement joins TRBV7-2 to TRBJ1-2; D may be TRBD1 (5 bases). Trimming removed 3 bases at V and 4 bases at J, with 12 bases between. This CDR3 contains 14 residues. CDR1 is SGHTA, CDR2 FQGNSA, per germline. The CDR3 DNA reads TGTGCCAGCAGCTTTTCTCAGGGAGGCTATGGCTACACCTTC. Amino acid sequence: CASSFSQGGYGYTF.

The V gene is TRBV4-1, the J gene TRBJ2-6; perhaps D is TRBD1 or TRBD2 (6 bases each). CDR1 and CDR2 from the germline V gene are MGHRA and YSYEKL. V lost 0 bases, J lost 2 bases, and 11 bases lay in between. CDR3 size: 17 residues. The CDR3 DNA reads TGCGCCAGCAGCCAAGATCGGGGGCCGGCTGGGGCCAACGTCCTGACTTTC. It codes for CASSQDRGPAGANVLTF.

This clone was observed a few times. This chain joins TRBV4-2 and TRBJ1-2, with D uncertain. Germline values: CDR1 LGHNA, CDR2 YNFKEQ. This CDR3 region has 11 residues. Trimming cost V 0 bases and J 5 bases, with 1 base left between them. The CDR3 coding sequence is TGTGCCAGCAGCCAAGATTATGGCTACACCTTC. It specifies CASSQDYGYTF.

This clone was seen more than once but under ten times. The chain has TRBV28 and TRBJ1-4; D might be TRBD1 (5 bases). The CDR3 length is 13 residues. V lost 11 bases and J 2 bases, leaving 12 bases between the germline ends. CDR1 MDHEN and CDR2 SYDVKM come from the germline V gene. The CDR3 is CAVPGATNEKLFF. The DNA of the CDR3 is TGTGCCGTCCCTGGGGCGACTAATGAAAAACTGTTTTTT.

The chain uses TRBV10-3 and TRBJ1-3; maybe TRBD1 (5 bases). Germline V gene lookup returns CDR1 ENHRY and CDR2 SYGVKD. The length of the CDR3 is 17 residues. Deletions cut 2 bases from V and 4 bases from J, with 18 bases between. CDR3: CAISERGSGPVGNTIYF. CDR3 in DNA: TGTGCCATCAGTGAGCGGGGTTCAGGGCCGGTCGGAAACACCATATATTTT.

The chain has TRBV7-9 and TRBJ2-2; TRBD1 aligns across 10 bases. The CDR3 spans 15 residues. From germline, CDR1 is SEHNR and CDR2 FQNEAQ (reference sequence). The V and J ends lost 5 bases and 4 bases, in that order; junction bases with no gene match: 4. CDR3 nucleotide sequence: TGTGCCAGCAGCCCGTGGACAGGGGGCACCGGGGAGCTGTTTTTT. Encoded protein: CASSPWTGGTGELFF.

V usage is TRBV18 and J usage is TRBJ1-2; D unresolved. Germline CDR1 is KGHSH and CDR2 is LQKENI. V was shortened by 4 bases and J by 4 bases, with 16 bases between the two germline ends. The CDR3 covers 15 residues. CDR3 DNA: TGTGCCAGCTCACTAAACGTAGACATAGGCTATGGCTACACCTTC. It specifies CASSLNVDIGYGYTF.

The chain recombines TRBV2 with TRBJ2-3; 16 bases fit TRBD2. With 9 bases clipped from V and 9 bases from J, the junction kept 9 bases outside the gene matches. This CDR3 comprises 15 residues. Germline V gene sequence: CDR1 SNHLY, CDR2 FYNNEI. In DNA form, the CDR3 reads TGTGCCAGTTCGGGACTAGCGGGGGGGCGATCGACGCAGTATTTT. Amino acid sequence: CASSGLAGGRSTQYF.

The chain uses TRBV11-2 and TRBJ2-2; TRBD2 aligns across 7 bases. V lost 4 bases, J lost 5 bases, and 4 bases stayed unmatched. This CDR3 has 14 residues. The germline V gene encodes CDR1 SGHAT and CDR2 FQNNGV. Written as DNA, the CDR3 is TGTGCCAGCAGCTGGACCGGGGGGACCGGGGAGCTGTTTTTT. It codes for CASSWTGGTGELFF.

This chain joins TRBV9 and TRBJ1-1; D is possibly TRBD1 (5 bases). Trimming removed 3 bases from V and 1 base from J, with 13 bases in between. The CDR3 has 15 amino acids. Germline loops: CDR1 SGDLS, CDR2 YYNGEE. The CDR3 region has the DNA TGTGCCAGCAGCGACCGAACGGGGCCGAACACTGAAGCTTTCTTT. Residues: CASSDRTGPNTEAFF.

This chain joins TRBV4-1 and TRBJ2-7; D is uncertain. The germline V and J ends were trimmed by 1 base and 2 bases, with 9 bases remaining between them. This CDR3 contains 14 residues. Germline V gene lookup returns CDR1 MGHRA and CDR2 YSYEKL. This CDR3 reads CASSQARGAYEQYF. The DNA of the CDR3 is TGCGCCAGCAGCCAAGCCAGAGGCGCCTACGAGCAGTACTTC.

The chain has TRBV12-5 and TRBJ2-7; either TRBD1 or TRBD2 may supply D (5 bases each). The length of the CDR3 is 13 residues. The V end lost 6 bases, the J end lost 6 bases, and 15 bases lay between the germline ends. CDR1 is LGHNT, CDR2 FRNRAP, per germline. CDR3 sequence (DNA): TGTGCTAGTGGGAGCGGCCCAGGGTCCGAGCAGTACTTC. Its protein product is CASGSGPGSEQYF.

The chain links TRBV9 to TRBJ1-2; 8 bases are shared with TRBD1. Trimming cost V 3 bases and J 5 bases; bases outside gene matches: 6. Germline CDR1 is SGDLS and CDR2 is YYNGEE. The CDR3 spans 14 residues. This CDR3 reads CASSGRDRTYGYTF. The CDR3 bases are TGTGCCAGCAGCGGCCGGGACAGGACGTATGGCTACACCTTC.

The CDR3 DNA sequence: TGTGCCAGCAGTGAACGGGGGAGCTCTGGAAACACCATATATTTT. This sequence encodes CASSERGSSGNTIYF. This chain links TRBV25-1 with TRBJ1-3, with D possibly being TRBD1 (5 bases). The germline CDR1 and CDR2 sequences are MGHDK and SYGVNS. Between the trimmed V and J ends, which lost 2 bases and 0 bases, there was a span of 8 bases. The CDR3 extends over 15 amino acids.

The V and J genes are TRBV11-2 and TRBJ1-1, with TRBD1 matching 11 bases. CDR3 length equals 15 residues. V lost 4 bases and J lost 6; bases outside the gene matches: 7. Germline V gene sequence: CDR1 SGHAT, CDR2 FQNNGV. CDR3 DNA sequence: TGTGCCAGCAGCTACACCGGACAGGGGGCGTCTGAAGCTTTCTTT. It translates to CASSYTGQGASEAFF. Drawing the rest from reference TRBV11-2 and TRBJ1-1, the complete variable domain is EAGVAQSPRYKIIEKRQSVAFWCNPISGHATLYWYQQILGQGPKLLIQFQNNGVVDDSQLPKDRFSAERLKGVDSTLKIQPAKLEDSAVYLCASSYTGQGASEAFFGQGTRLTVV.

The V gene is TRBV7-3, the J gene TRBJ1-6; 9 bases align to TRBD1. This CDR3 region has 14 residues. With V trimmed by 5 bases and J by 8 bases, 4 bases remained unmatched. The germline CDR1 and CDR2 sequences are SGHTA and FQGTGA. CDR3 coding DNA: TGTGCCAGCAGCGAGGACAGGGGTGATTCACCCCTCCACTTT. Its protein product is CASSEDRGDSPLHF.

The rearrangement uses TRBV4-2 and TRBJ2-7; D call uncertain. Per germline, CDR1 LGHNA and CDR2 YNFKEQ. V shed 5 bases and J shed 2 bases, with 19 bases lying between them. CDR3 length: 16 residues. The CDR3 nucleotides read TGTGCCAGCAGCGACCCGGCCGGGCGAGATACCTACGAGCAGTACTTC. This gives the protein CASSDPAGRDTYEQYF.

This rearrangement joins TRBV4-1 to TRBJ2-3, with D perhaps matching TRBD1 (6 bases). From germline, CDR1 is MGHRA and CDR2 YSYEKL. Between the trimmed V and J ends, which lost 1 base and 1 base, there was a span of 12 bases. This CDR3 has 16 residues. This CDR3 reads CASSQGGHPGTDTQYF. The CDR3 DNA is TGCGCCAGCAGCCAAGGGGGACATCCAGGCACAGATACGCAGTATTTT.

The CDR3 loop is CASSVAQGQGATEAFF. The CDR3 DNA reads TGTGCCAGCAGCGTAGCCCAAGGACAGGGGGCCACTGAAGCTTTCTTT. The chain links TRBV9 to TRBJ1-1; 11 bases align to TRBD1. After removal of 0 bases from V and 4 bases from J, the junction contained 5 bases not matched to a gene. CDR1 is SGDLS, CDR2 YYNGEE, per germline. This CDR3 has 16 residues.

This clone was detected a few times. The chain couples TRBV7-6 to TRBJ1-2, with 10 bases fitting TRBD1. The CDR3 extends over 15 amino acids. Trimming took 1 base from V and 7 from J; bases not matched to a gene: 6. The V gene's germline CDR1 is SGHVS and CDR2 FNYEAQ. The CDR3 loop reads CASSLGQGASGGYTF. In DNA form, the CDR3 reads TGTGCCAGCAGCTTAGGACAGGGGGCGTCCGGTGGCTACACCTTC.